This T cell receptor (beta chain) originates from a study of blood T cells in healthy people across ages (dated by TCRdb to about 2015). Background for the entire study: Template switching captured roughly one uniquely barcoded TCR beta cDNA molecule per two T cells in model experiments. To track age-related changes in TCR beta repertoire diversity, the study relied on deep sequencing normalized with unique cDNA molecular identifiers. The donors were divided into four age groups: young (average around 16 years), middle-aged (under 40), aged (approximately 62) and long-lived (roughly 82). To avoid experimental bias, donors of different ages were spread randomly across the sequencing lanes. The study analyzed two additional independent replicas of 1 million unique cDNA reads from the same blood draw for two donors, one aged 18 to 29 and one aged 80 or older. The full study reports these points: Total diversity estimates from one million sequenced T cells were considered lower bounds and underestimates. Bulk unsorted PBMC profiling prevented conclusive comparison of naive and antigen-experienced compartments. Observed TCR beta diversity per million T cells fell roughly linearly with age, and a significant reduction was already apparent by age roughly 40. A strong correlation was found between observed TCR beta diversity and the percentage of naive T cells measured by flow cytometry. Donor CMV infection status was unknown, potentially confounding age-related changes in expanded clonotypes. Compared with the aged group, the long-lived group had more naive CD4+ T cells, fewer expanded clones and increased TCR diversity, suggesting age selection.

Of note for this clonotype: The antigen it binds to is not known. Base qualities are not recorded, but no much larger clone differs from it by a single base.

Donors were roughly 40 systemically healthy Caucasian individuals from Russia aged roughly 6 to 90 years. Each donor gave about 9.2 milliliters of peripheral blood, drawn into EDTA-treated Vacutainer tubes. Ficoll-Paque density-gradient centrifugation was used to isolate PBMCs, with at least 7 million per sample. Total RNA, at least 6 micrograms per sample, was extracted from PBMCs with Trizol reagent. Naive CD45RAhigh/CD27high T cell percentages were measured by flow cytometry on a PBMC aliquot from every donor. Libraries were built with 5' RACE. The instrument was an Illumina HiSeq 2500. A second PCR of about 6 to 12 cycles was performed with a sample-barcoded 5' primer and a J-beta primer mix. A template-switch 5' adaptor carrying 12 random nucleotides introduced a unique molecular identifier onto each TCR beta cDNA molecule. At least 2.5 million CDR3-containing paired-end reads were obtained from each sample. First-strand cDNA synthesis was performed from all RNA using the Mint cDNA synthesis kit, with priming by a TRBC-specific oligonucleotide. All cDNA was treated with uracil-DNA glycosylase and then went through a first 18-cycle PCR with the universal primers M1SS and BC2_uni_R. As for the original processing: Normalization of each sample was performed by random selection of 1 million high-quality reads, each carrying a distinct molecular identifier. Instead of being binned into consensus sequences, reads that shared molecular identifiers were thrown out. MiTCR, run with a Q25 quality threshold and the strictest error-elimination algorithm, handled CDR3 identification, clonotype clustering and error correction. A nonparametric unseen species model using Euler transformation provided a lower-bound estimate of total TCR beta diversity. TCRdb ran its own pipeline on the public reads, namely fastp trimming at Q25 and MiXCR clone calling, and kept in-frame beta chains. When rows share a CDR3 protein, they turn into one entry using the most common DNA and genes. V and J calls and clone size were set by TCRdb, not the authors. In all, the sample holds roughly 1,700,000 distinct CDR3 sequences, and roughly 30% of those were seen once. In total, the top ten clones hold around 7.7% of the sample.

CDR1 MNHEY and CDR2 SMNVEV were looked up in the germline V gene (reference sequence). V lost 5 bases and J lost 3 bases, and the count of bases not matched to a germline gene is 10. There are 15 amino acids in the CDR3, from cysteine to phenylalanine inclusive. Of the read, only the CDR3 DNA is kept; its 45 bases are in frame from base 1. The chain is made from TRBV27 and TRBJ2-7; 7 central bases correspond to TRBD1. The receptor was isolated from a woman in her 30s in good health. The sequenced material came from blood. The bases read TGTGCCAGCAGTATATACAGGGGATCCATCTACGAGCAGTACTTC. Its translation is CASSIYRGSIYEQYF.